Here is one TCR beta chain with its context. This entry is derived from a study of blood T cells in healthy people across ages. A sample-barcoded 5' primer and a J-beta primer mix were used in a second PCR of about 7 to 11 cycles. Each CDR3 protein is one row after TCRdb ran MiXCR on the 5' RACE reads. The sample contains 1.4 million or so distinct CDR3 sequences, approximately 43% of which appear only once. Trimming removed 3 bases at V and 0 bases at J, with 17 bases between. CDR3 length: 16 amino acids. In germline, CDR1 is DFQATT, CDR2 SNEGSKA (reference sequence). The sequencing input was blood. This chain uses TRBV20-1 with TRBJ1-2; D unclear. The origin of this receptor is a woman aged 18 to 35 in good health. CDR3 loop: CSASSPPRGSNYGYTF. Written as DNA, the CDR3 is TGCAGTGCTAGTAGCCCCCCTCGGGGATCTAACTATGGCTACACCTTC.